The T cell receptor gamma chain under discussion was sequenced for a study of gamma delta lymphoproliferative disorders and STAT genes. In the study overall: Each gamma-chain library started from at least 50 ng of genomic DNA, using the LymphoTrack Dx TCRG Assay. Delta libraries were made per EuroClonality-NGS working group procedure.

TCRdb reanalysed the multiplex PCR reads via CATT. The sample lists 1,500 to 2,000 gamma-chain clones; 20% were seen once. Sequencing used genomic DNA taken from PBMCs of patients and controls. CDR3 length: 10 amino acids. J lost 12 bases, V lost 8 bases, and 8 bases had no gene match. This clone is large (0.1 to 1%) in the sample. The antigen is undetermined. Distinct nucleotide sequences in the sample also encode this CDR3. Whole-study findings and limits: Delta repertoires did not separate groups, but patient gamma repertoires clustered apart.

The sequence was collected from a human donor in good health. The chain joins TRGV10 to TRGJ1 or TRGJ2. No J gene is reported in TCRdb; it was inferred here by comparing the DNA with germline. TRGV10 is an open reading frame, and its role is uncertain. The sequenced sample was blood. DNA for the CDR3: TGTGCTGCGTGGGATTTAAGGAAACTCTTT. It is translated as CAAWDLRKLF.